This TCR beta chain derives from a study of blood T cells in healthy people across ages. A second 7 to 11 cycle PCR used barcoded and J-beta primers. CDR3-containing paired-end reads numbering at least 2.5 million came from each sample. TCRdb re-analysed the 5' RACE reads in MiXCR, keeping a single row per CDR3 protein. Among about 1.1 million distinct CDR3 sequences listed, more than 30% were seen once. Germline V CDR1 and CDR2: SGHTA, FQGNSA. The CDR3 runs 15 residues. The ends lost 3 bases at V and 4 bases at J; junction bases unmatched: 7. Peripheral blood from each donor was collected in a volume of 8.5 to 10 milliliters. In the case of this clonotype: Its antigen is undetermined.

Broader study findings: The study found more naive CD4+ cells and higher diversity in long-lived than aged donors. Lack of knowledge of donor CMV status possibly confounded expanded clonotype changes.

The TCR originated in a man aged 18 to 30 in good health. The sequenced material came from blood. This rearrangement joins TRBV7-2 to TRBJ1-2, with TRBD1 identical over 8 bases. CDR3 sequence: CASSLKTGDRYGYTF. CDR3 bases: TGTGCCAGCAGCTTGAAGACAGGGGATCGCTATGGCTACACCTTC. The variable domain in full, with the rest retrieved from reference TRBV7-2 and TRBJ1-2, is GAGVSQSPSNKVTEKGKDVELRCDPISGHTALYWYRQSLGQGLEFLIYFQGNSAPDKSGLPSDRFSAERTGGSVSTLTIQRTQQEDSAVYLCASSLKTGDRYGYTFGSGTRLTVV.